The sequence of this T cell receptor (beta chain) was determined in a study of early T cells in non-severe SARS-CoV-2 infection. The sample holds a few counts of this clonotype. With 6 bases removed from V and 6 bases from J, the gap between germline ends came to 11 bases. Looked up from germline, CDR1 is SGHNT and CDR2 is YENEEA. CDR3 size: 13 residues. In TCRdb, the 5' RACE reads were re-called with MiXCR into one record per CDR3 protein. The table has some 96,000 distinct CDR3 sequences, about 15% seen once; the top ten hold 5.5%. This chain joins TRBV11-3 and TRBJ2-2; D ambiguous. Sequenced sample: whole blood. The receptor was derived from an adult who was a healthcare worker with PCR-confirmed SARS-CoV-2 infection or an uninfected control (not recorded which). CDR3 sequence: CASSLDGPGELFF. CDR3 in DNA: TGTGCCAGCAGTCTCGACGGGCCCGGGGAGCTGTTTTTT.